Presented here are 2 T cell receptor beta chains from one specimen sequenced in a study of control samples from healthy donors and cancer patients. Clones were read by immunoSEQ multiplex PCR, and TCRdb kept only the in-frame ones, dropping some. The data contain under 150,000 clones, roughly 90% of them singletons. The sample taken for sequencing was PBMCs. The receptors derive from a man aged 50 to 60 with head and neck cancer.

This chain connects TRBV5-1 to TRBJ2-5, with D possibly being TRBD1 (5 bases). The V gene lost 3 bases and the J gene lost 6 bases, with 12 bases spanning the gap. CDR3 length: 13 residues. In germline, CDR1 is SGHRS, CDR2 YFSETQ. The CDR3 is CASSSEQAQTQYF. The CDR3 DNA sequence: TGCGCCAGCAGCTCCGAACAGGCACAGACCCAGTACTTC.

The CDR3 reads CATQQGNEQFF. The CDR3 DNA sequence: TGTGCCACCCAACAGGGGAACGAGCAGTTCTTC. This chain connects TRBV24-1 to TRBJ2-1, with 7 bases identical to TRBD1. The ends lost 9 bases at V and 10 bases at J; junction bases unmatched: 5. This CDR3 spans 11 amino acids. Looked up from germline, CDR1 is KGHDR and CDR2 is SFDVKD.